Each of the 8 T cell receptor beta chains below was sequenced from the same sample in a study of blood T cell repertoires in COVID-19. TCRdb keeps only in-frame clones here, not all; method: immunoSEQ multiplex PCR. The top ten hold around 12% of the sample, which has hundreds of thousands of clones, around nine tenths seen once. Sequencing used peripheral blood. These receptors all stem from a woman in her sixties or seventies with COVID-19, enrolled during active disease.

The chain is built from TRBV21-1 and TRBJ2-5; the table's D call, TRBD1, was not checked against the DNA. TRBV21-1 is a known pseudogene. This CDR3 contains 15 residues. CDR3 in amino acids: CASSKVHRTEETQYF. CDR3 DNA: TGTGCCAGCAGCAAAGTTCATCGGACAGAAGAGACCCAGTACTTC.

The chain is built from TRBV3-1 (or the pseudogene TRBV3-2) and TRBJ2-1; D may be TRBD2 (6 bases). The CDR3 consists of 16 residues. Germline assignment: CDR1 LGHDT and CDR2 YNNKEL (reference sequence). Trimming cost V 5 bases and J 3 bases, with 17 bases left between them. CDR3 coding DNA: TGTGCCAGCAGCGCCGGTTGGATCGGGGGCTACAATGAGCAGTTCTTC. Protein: CASSAGWIGGYNEQFF.

The V call is TRBV19, the J call TRBJ1-5; 7 nucleotides line up with TRBD1. Germline lookup yields CDR1 LNHDA and CDR2 SQIVND (reference sequence). The length of the CDR3 is 16 residues. J gave up 2 bases and V 3 bases, and 7 bases lay outside the gene matches. In nucleotides, the CDR3 is TGTGCCAGTAGTATTAATTCGGGGACAGGCAATCAGCCCCAGCATTTT. Its translation: CASSINSGTGNQPQHF.

The chain links TRBV11-2 to TRBJ2-7, with TRBD2 matching over 10 bases. The CDR3 has 15 amino acids. V gave up 3 bases and J gave up 4 bases; unmatched junction bases: 6. Germline lookup yields CDR1 SGHAT and CDR2 FQNNGV. CDR3 loop: CASSFKAGGPYEQYF. The CDR3 DNA reads TGTGCCAGCAGCTTTAAAGCGGGGGGGCCGTACGAGCAGTACTTC.

This clone occurred once. CDR3 amino acids: CASSPGTGFEKLFF. The CDR3 DNA follows: TGCGCCAGCAGCCCCGGGACAGGGTTTGAAAAACTGTTTTTT. The chain employs TRBV5-1 and TRBJ1-4; 9 positions match TRBD1. Trimming at V came to 4 bases and at J to 7 bases, leaving 5 bases not matched to a gene. The CDR3 is made up of 14 amino acids. Germline values: CDR1 SGHRS, CDR2 YFSETQ.

In DNA, the CDR3 is TGTGCCAGCAGACGCGGGACTAGCGGGAGCTCCTACAATGAGCAGTTCTTC. Translated, it gives CASRRGTSGSSYNEQFF. The chain combines TRBV27 with TRBJ2-1, with 14 positions matching TRBD2. The V segment lost 6 bases and the J segment 0 bases; nucleotides outside the gene matches: 4. CDR1 is MNHEY and CDR2 is SMNVEV in the germline V gene (reference sequence). The CDR3 is 17 amino acids.

V gene TRBV14 combines with J gene TRBJ2-5; 9 bases align to TRBD1. Germline V gene sequence: CDR1 SGHDN, CDR2 FVKESK. The J segment lost 4 bases and the V segment lost 4 bases, leaving 10 bases of the junction unmatched. The CDR3 has 16 amino acids. In nucleotides, the CDR3 is TGTGCCAGCAGCCTTGGACAGGGGACGGTGCGAGAGACCCAGTACTTC. This encodes CASSLGQGTVRETQYF.

The chain combines TRBV12-3 or TRBV12-4 with TRBJ1-1, with a tentative D call TRBD1 (5 bases). There are 13 residues in the CDR3. The germline V and J ends were trimmed by 2 bases and 5 bases, with 9 bases remaining between them. CDR3 protein: CASSLWEGTEAFF. CDR3 nucleotides: TGTGCCAGCAGTTTATGGGAGGGGACTGAAGCTTTCTTT.